The 22 T cell receptor beta chains presented below share a single source sample, sequenced in a study of graft-versus-host responses after intestinal transplantation. Lymphocytes (intraepithelial and lamina propria) were released by processing the graft tissue. The protocol was immunoSEQ multiplex PCR, while the TCRdb copy is restricted to in-frame clones and leaves out a portion. The table lists 4,000 to 5,500 clones, 80% to 85% of them singletons, with around 7.8% in the top ten. The starting material was ileum tissue, obtained approximately 130 days after intestinal transplantation. Receptor source: a human patient who received an intestinal transplant, so some T cells may come from the graft donor.

The rearrangement links TRBV2 to TRBJ2-3; D remains ambiguous. The V gene lost 3 bases and the J gene lost 3 bases, with 10 bases spanning the gap. Germline V lookup: CDR1 SNHLY, CDR2 FYNNEI. CDR3 length: 14 residues. The CDR3 loop reads CASSEKGGTDTQYF. In nucleotides, the CDR3 is TGTGCCAGCAGTGAGAAGGGTGGGACAGATACGCAGTATTTT.

V is TRBV7-9 and J is TRBJ1-1; 9 bases fit TRBD1. V gave up 5 bases and J gave up 11 bases; unmatched junction bases: 12. This CDR3 region has 14 residues. Germline values: CDR1 SEHNR, CDR2 FQNEAQ (reference sequence). CDR3: CASSRTGGGLGAFF. The CDR3, as DNA: TGTGCCAGCAGCCGTACAGGGGGCGGTTTGGGGGCTTTCTTT.

This chain uses TRBV1 with TRBJ2-7; whether TRBD2, the table's D call, matches the DNA was not checked. TRBV1 is shown as a pseudogene. CDR3 length: 16 residues. CDR3 DNA sequence: TGCACCGGCAGCCAAAGGAAAGCGGGAGGGTATGACGAGCAGTACTTC. It yields the protein CTGSQRKAGGYDEQYF.

This clone was observed once. The chain recombines TRBV5-1 with TRBJ2-7; D uncertain. Germline-derived CDR1 and CDR2 are SGHRS and YFSETQ. The ends were cut back, 0 bases at V and 2 bases at J, with 9 bases in the middle. This CDR3 comprises 14 residues. CDR3 DNA: TGCGCCAGCAGCTTGGTTGCAGAAGCCTACGAGCAGTACTTC. Its protein product is CASSLVAEAYEQYF.

The chain is built from TRBV13 and TRBJ2-5; no clear D gene. The J call may be in error: the DNA end matches TRBJ2-7 better. Germline V gene lookup returns CDR1 PRHDT and CDR2 FYEKMQ (reference sequence). The CDR3 is 14 amino acids. The CDR3 reads CASSPGQGLYEQYF. CDR3 in DNA: TGTGCCAGCAGCCCGGGCCAAGGCCTGTACGAGCAGTACTTC.

The chain recombines TRBV19 with TRBJ1-6; D is unclear. Germline CDR1 reads LNHDA; CDR2 reads SQIVND (reference sequence). Trimming removed 4 bases from V and 7 bases from J, with 8 bases in between. This CDR3 is 13 amino acids long. The CDR3, as DNA: TGTGCCAGTAGTACTCAGGACAATTCACCCCTCCACTTT. It yields the protein CASSTQDNSPLHF.

The J gene is TRBJ1-1, the V gene TRBV7-3, with a tentative D call TRBD1 (5 bases). This CDR3 region has 13 residues. Germline CDR1 is SGHTA and CDR2 is FQGTGA. Between the trimmed V and J ends, which lost 6 bases and 1 base, there was a span of 9 bases. The CDR3 sequence is CASRPGPNTEAFF. The CDR3 nucleotides are TGTGCCAGCAGGCCGGGACCGAACACTGAAGCTTTCTTT.

The J gene is TRBJ1-2, the V gene TRBV10-1; D unresolved. The CDR3 covers 12 residues. Germline V gene data show CDR1 as WNHNN and CDR2 as SYGVQD (reference sequence). V was cut by 6 bases and J by 2 bases, with 7 bases left in between. The CDR3 DNA sequence: TGCGCCAGCAGGGGGAGAAACTATGGCTACACCTTC. Its protein is CASRGRNYGYTF.

The rearrangement joins TRBV15 to TRBJ2-3; TRBD2 matches at 7 bases. Germline V lookup: CDR1 LNHNV, CDR2 YYDKDF (reference sequence). V lost 0 bases to trimming and J lost 6 bases; unmatched junction nucleotides: 12. The CDR3 has 17 residues. CDR3 coding DNA: TGTGCCACCAGCAGAGATTACGGCCAGCGGGACGGGGATACGCAGTATTTT. Translating it yields CATSRDYGQRDGDTQYF.

The chain has TRBV6-1 and TRBJ1-2; D remains ambiguous. Trimming left V 6 bases short and J 3 bases short, with 14 bases between. Germline loops: CDR1 MNHNS, CDR2 SASEGT. There are 14 residues in the CDR3. This chain's CDR3 is CASRRRAGDYGYTF. DNA for the CDR3: TGTGCCAGCAGGAGACGGGCGGGCGACTATGGCTACACCTTC.

The V call is TRBV6-6, the J call TRBJ1-5; D might be TRBD1 (5 bases). Deletions cut 5 bases from V and 9 bases from J, with 14 bases between. The CDR3 runs 13 residues. From germline, CDR1 is MNHNY and CDR2 SVGAGI (reference sequence). The CDR3 sequence: CASSRGGDRPQHF. The CDR3 DNA sequence: TGTGCCAGCAGTCGCGGGGGGGACCGGCCCCAGCATTTT.

On this clone: The same CDR3 can be traced to other DNA sequences in this sample. The gene calls are TRBV6-5 and TRBJ2-3; the D gene is possibly TRBD1 (6 bases). With 3 bases removed from V and 4 bases from J, the gap between germline ends came to 11 bases. Per germline, CDR1 MNHEY and CDR2 SVGAGI. This CDR3 has 14 amino acids. The CDR3 loop is CASSYRGHADTQYF. CDR3 sequence (DNA): TGTGCCAGCAGTTATAGGGGACATGCAGATACGCAGTATTTT.

V and J are TRBV11-1 and TRBJ2-7; D tentatively reads TRBD1 or TRBD2 (5 bases each). V was pared by 6 bases and J by 3 bases, with 18 bases between. The CDR3 length is 15 residues. CDR1 and CDR2 from the germline V gene are SGHAT and FQDESV (reference sequence). CDR3 DNA: TGTGCCAGCAGTGAACCGGGGCCCAACCGCTACGAGCAGTACTTC. It is translated as CASSEPGPNRYEQYF.

The J gene is TRBJ2-5, the V gene TRBV5-6; tentative D call: TRBD1 (5 bases). Trimming took off 3 bases at V and 0 bases at J, with 15 bases between the two ends. The CDR3 runs to 16 residues. Germline V gene data show CDR1 as SGHDT and CDR2 as YYEEEE. CDR3 bases: TGTGCCAGCAGCTCCCTGGGGCAGGCGTACCAAGAGACCCAGTACTTC. This codes for CASSSLGQAYQETQYF. The variable domain in full, with the rest retrieved from reference TRBV5-6 and TRBJ2-5, is DAGVTQSPTHLIKTRGQQVTLRCSPKSGHDTVSWYQQALGQGPQFIFQYYEEEERQRGNFPDRFSGHQFPNYSSELNVNALLLGDSALYLCASSSLGQAYQETQYFGPGTRLLVL.

V usage is TRBV5-1 and J usage is TRBJ1-5, with D hard to call. Germline CDR1 reads SGHRS; CDR2 reads YFSETQ. CDR3 size: 16 residues. V dropped 0 bases and J dropped 1 base, with 11 bases sitting between them. CDR3 amino acids: CASSLDRAVSNQPQHF. The CDR3, as DNA: TGCGCCAGCAGCTTGGATAGGGCGGTCAGCAATCAGCCCCAGCATTTT.

The chain recombines TRBV18 with TRBJ2-1; TRBD2 aligns across 9 bases. The V segment lost 3 bases and the J segment 7 bases; nucleotides outside the gene matches: 13. Germline V gives CDR1 KGHSH, CDR2 LQKENI. The CDR3 length is 17 residues. DNA for the CDR3: TGTGCCAGCTCACCCCTCCTTAGCGGGGGAATTGAGAATGAGCAGTTCTTC. Translated: CASSPLLSGGIENEQFF.

J is TRBJ1-4 and V is TRBV29-1; D might be TRBD1 (6 bases). The V and J ends lost 6 bases and 0 bases respectively, with 23 bases between them. The germline V gene encodes CDR1 SQVTM and CDR2 ANQGSEA. The CDR3 contains 18 residues. The CDR3 is CSVPPPREGETTNEKLFF. DNA of the CDR3: TGCAGCGTACCCCCCCCCAGGGAGGGGGAGACAACTAATGAAAAACTGTTTTTT.

The gene calls are TRBV7-3 and TRBJ2-5; TRBD2 agrees at 14 bases. V lost 2 bases to trimming and J lost 4 bases; unmatched junction nucleotides: 6. Looked up from germline, CDR1 is SGHTA and CDR2 is FQGTGA. The CDR3 has 17 amino acids. The CDR3 DNA reads as TGTGCCAGCAGCTTAGGACTAGCGGGAGGTCTCGCAGAGACCCAGTACTTC. Residues: CASSLGLAGGLAETQYF.

This clone showed up just a few times. The chain recombines TRBV9 with TRBJ1-1, with no clear D. The germline gives CDR1 SGDLS, CDR2 YYNGEE. The germline V and J ends were trimmed by 2 bases and 5 bases, with 10 bases remaining between them. The CDR3 consists of 13 residues. CDR3 sequence reads: CASSVSGTTEAFF. Written as DNA, the CDR3 is TGTGCCAGCAGCGTTTCAGGCACTACTGAAGCTTTCTTT.

The V call is TRBV13, the J call TRBJ1-4; the D is unclear. CDR1 and CDR2 (germline): PRHDT, FYEKMQ (reference sequence). Trimming removed 5 bases at V and 6 bases at J, with 16 bases between. The CDR3 extends over 15 amino acids. For the CDR3, the DNA is TGTGCCAGCAGCGACGGTTGGGGAGTGGATGAAAAACTGTTTTTT. Translation: CASSDGWGVDEKLFF.

J is TRBJ2-3 and V is TRBV10-3; D is uncertain. Germline V gives CDR1 ENHRY, CDR2 SYGVKD. V was cut by 3 bases and J by 1 base, with 8 bases left in between. This CDR3 region has 14 residues. The CDR3 loop reads CAISDVTGTDTQYF. CDR3 nucleotides: TGTGCCATCAGTGACGTAACGGGCACAGATACGCAGTATTTT.

The J gene is TRBJ2-3, the V gene TRBV7-9; 8 positions agree with TRBD2. V shed 4 bases and J 1 base; nucleotides not matched to a gene: 4. The germline V gene has CDR1 SEHNR and CDR2 FQNEAQ (reference sequence). This CDR3 has 15 amino acids. This CDR3 is CASSSLAACTDTQYF. The CDR3 nucleotides are TGTGCCAGCAGCTCACTAGCGGCATGCACAGATACGCAGTATTTT.